This T cell receptor beta chain was identified in a study of lymphopenia after photon versus proton radiotherapy. Study-wide points: Relative stability marked proton patients; photon patients lost diversity and naive cells. A bigger post-nadir fall in TCR diversity correlated inversely with survival time in deceased patients. Oligoclonal CD8+ Temra expansion after nadir drove photon patients' diversity drop. Authors raise, but do not show, better survival with proton therapy.

Method: immunoSEQ multiplex PCR; TCRdb's copy keeps in-frame clones and lacks some. The sample contains 20,000 to 25,000 clones, around 85% of which appear only once. About this clone: The antigen is unknown.

The CDR3 has 15 amino acids. Trimming removed 4 bases from V and 1 base from J, with 13 bases in between. Germline CDR1 LNHDA, CDR2 SQIVND (reference sequence). The chain links TRBV19 to TRBJ1-1; D might be TRBD1 (6 bases). The source is a man aged 60 to 69 with pancreatic cancer. The source material was peripheral blood, sampled from a patient treated with photon-based radiotherapy. The CDR3 nucleotides are TGTGCCAGTAGTAATCGACAGGCCAAGAACACTGAAGCTTTCTTT. Translation: CASSNRQAKNTEAFF. The full variable domain, rest sourced from reference TRBV19 and TRBJ1-1, is DGGITQSPKYLFRKEGQNVTLSCEQNLNHDAMYWYRQDPGQGLRLIYYSQIVNDFQKGDIAEGYSVSREKKESFPLTVTSAQKNPTAFYLCASSNRQAKNTEAFFGQGTRLTVV.